This T cell receptor beta chain was documented in a study of blood T cell repertoires in COVID-19. Across the study: T cells, B-cell-depleted T cells, or PBMCs provided the cDNA or gDNA that served as material.

Here immunoSEQ multiplex PCR was the method, and the copy in TCRdb shows in-frame clones only, minus some. The repertoire holds about 350,000 clones, with roughly 87% as singletons. Cohort 3 recovery required two negative PCRs, clearance, or symptom resolution. CDR3 length: 14 residues. CDR1 is LNHDA, CDR2 SQIVND, per germline (reference sequence). The V and J ends lost 9 bases and 7 bases respectively, with 18 bases between them. V usage is TRBV19 and J usage is TRBJ1-4, with D hard to call. Sequencing was performed on PBMCs or T cells enriched from blood (not recorded which). The source of this sequence is a young woman who had recovered from COVID-19. The CDR3 is CASKFGGGGEKLFF. The CDR3, as DNA: TGTGCCAGCAAGTTCGGAGGCGGCGGTGAAAAACTGTTTTTT.